What follows are 28 T cell receptor beta chains derived from one specimen sequenced in a study of T-cell reconstitution after alpha-beta-depleted transplantation in children. Preparing the TCRbeta library involved the use of unique molecular identifiers. TCRdb itself ran the PCR reads through MiXCR, one entry per CDR3 protein. The sample yields roughly 200,000 distinct CDR3 sequences, 8% to 10% seen once. The sample consisted of PBMCs from the stem cell graft donor, taken from the stem cell graft. Receptors were obtained from a human donor who donated a stem cell graft to a child with acute lymphoblastic leukemia.

This clonotype was picked up a small number of times. The V call is TRBV10-2, the J call TRBJ1-2; 8 nucleotides line up with TRBD1. The V gene end was trimmed by 1 base and the J gene end by 4 bases; junction bases not matched to a gene: 2. This CDR3 is 14 amino acids long. The germline gives CDR1 WSHSY, CDR2 SAAADI. CDR3: CASSELQGAYGYTF. In DNA form, the CDR3 reads TGCGCCAGCAGTGAGTTGCAGGGGGCCTATGGCTACACCTTC.

This clonotype was seen many times. The chain has TRBV10-1 and TRBJ2-1, with 14 bases matching TRBD2. In germline, CDR1 is WNHNN, CDR2 SYGVQD (reference sequence). V lost 6 bases, J lost 6 bases, and 10 bases stayed unmatched. This CDR3 contains 17 residues. This chain's CDR3 is CASSPRLAGGPSNEQFF. CDR3 coding DNA: TGCGCCAGCAGCCCCCGACTAGCGGGGGGGCCAAGCAATGAGCAGTTCTTC.

This clonotype was seen only a few times. The rearrangement links TRBV27 to TRBJ2-7; D is unresolved. V gave up 6 bases and J gave up 6 bases, with 9 bases separating them. Germline lookup yields CDR1 MNHEY and CDR2 SMNVEV (reference sequence). This CDR3 region has 11 residues. The CDR3: CASREGSEQYF. CDR3 in DNA: TGTGCCAGCAGAGAAGGATCCGAGCAGTACTTC.

A few counts support this clonotype. The chain joins TRBV5-6 to TRBJ2-2, with D perhaps TRBD2 (5 bases). This CDR3 spans 15 amino acids. Germline CDR1 reads SGHDT; CDR2 reads YYEEEE. V dropped 4 bases and J dropped 8 bases, with 18 bases sitting between them. The CDR3 loop is CASSPRASRGGELFF. In nucleotides, the CDR3 is TGTGCCAGCAGCCCCCGCGCGAGTAGAGGGGGGGAGCTGTTTTTT.

This clonotype appeared many times. The chain uses TRBV5-8 and TRBJ2-1; D is uncertain. This CDR3 is built from 14 residues. In germline, CDR1 is SGHTS, CDR2 YDEGEE. The V gene lost 0 bases and the J gene lost 2 bases, with 6 bases spanning the gap. DNA of the CDR3: TGTGCCAGCAGCTTGGGTGAACCCTACAATGAGCAGTTCTTC. As protein: CASSLGEPYNEQFF.

The chain has TRBV12-3 or TRBV12-4 and TRBJ1-3; 9 bases are a match to TRBD1. The CDR3 loop spans 15 amino acids. V lost 7 bases and J lost 4; bases outside the gene matches: 8. CDR3 sequence reads: CASNTGGGWGNTIYF. Here the CDR3 DNA reads TGTGCCAGCAATACAGGGGGCGGATGGGGAAACACCATATATTTT.

This clonotype has a handful of counts. V usage is TRBV14 and J usage is TRBJ1-2; D uncertain. CDR1 is SGHDN and CDR2 is FVKESK in the germline V gene. V lost 4 bases, J lost 8 bases, and 14 bases lay in between. The CDR3 is made up of 13 amino acids. In nucleotides, the CDR3 is TGTGCCAGCAGCCCTGACATCCTTAAAGGCTACACCTTC. Its translation is CASSPDILKGYTF.

J is TRBJ2-5 and V is TRBV12-3 or TRBV12-4, with D possibly matching TRBD2 (6 bases). V shed 3 bases and J shed 5 bases, with 16 bases lying between them. This CDR3 spans 15 amino acids. The CDR3 sequence is CASSFWGDPLETQYF. CDR3 bases: TGTGCCAGCAGTTTTTGGGGGGACCCCCTCGAGACCCAGTACTTC.

This clonotype was picked up many times. This chain links TRBV12-3 or TRBV12-4 with TRBJ2-2; 14 bases line up with TRBD2. V lost 6 bases and J lost 0; bases outside the gene matches: 9. This CDR3 has 19 amino acids. In nucleotides, the CDR3 is TGTGCCAGCAGCCTTGAAGGGACTAGCGGGGGCCCGAACACCGGGGAGCTGTTTTTT. Amino acid sequence: CASSLEGTSGGPNTGELFF.

The chain employs TRBV7-9 and TRBJ1-4; D gene ambiguous. Germline values: CDR1 SEHNR, CDR2 FQNEAQ (reference sequence). The CDR3 has 14 amino acids. The ends were cut back, 3 bases at V and 7 bases at J, with 12 bases in the middle. CDR3: CASSFSSGGEKLFF. Written as DNA, the CDR3 is TGTGCCAGCAGCTTCTCTTCAGGCGGTGAAAAACTGTTTTTT.

This clonotype was recorded at least ten times. The chain carries TRBV12-3 or TRBV12-4 and TRBJ2-5; 9 bases are shared with TRBD1. Trimming took 6 bases from V and 7 from J; bases not matched to a gene: 15. This CDR3 spans 16 amino acids. Here the CDR3 reads CASSHSGDRARGTQYF. The CDR3 DNA is TGTGCCAGCAGCCATTCAGGGGACAGGGCCCGAGGGACCCAGTACTTC.

J is TRBJ1-1 and V is TRBV5-1; D perhaps matches TRBD1 (6 bases). Trimming cost V 0 bases and J 5 bases, with 14 bases left between them. Germline values: CDR1 SGHRS, CDR2 YFSETQ. This CDR3 is built from 15 residues. In DNA, the CDR3 is TGCGCCAGCAGCTTGGACCCCGGGGGCTATACTGAAGCTTTCTTT. Its translation: CASSLDPGGYTEAFF.

At least ten counts were recorded for this clonotype. This chain links TRBV29-1 with TRBJ2-7, with D maybe TRBD2 (6 bases). CDR1 is SQVTM and CDR2 is ANQGSEA in the germline V gene. The CDR3 is 12 amino acids. The V gene lost 3 bases and the J gene lost 3 bases, with 9 bases spanning the gap. Here the CDR3 DNA reads TGCAGCGTTGAGGAGGGAGTCTACGAGCAGTACTTC. It yields the protein CSVEEGVYEQYF.

This clonotype was seen at least ten times. The chain joins TRBV7-2 to TRBJ2-3; TRBD2 aligns across 7 bases. The ends lost 3 bases at V and 4 bases at J; junction bases unmatched: 10. The CDR3 spans 16 residues. The V gene's germline CDR1 is SGHTA and CDR2 FQGNSA. CDR3: CASSFRQAGLADTQYF. CDR3 sequence (DNA): TGTGCCAGCAGCTTTCGACAAGCGGGGTTGGCAGATACGCAGTATTTT.

The genes are TRBV10-3 and TRBJ1-2, with a tentative D call TRBD1 (6 bases). The CDR3 contains 14 residues. Germline V gives CDR1 ENHRY, CDR2 SYGVKD. Trimming cost V 2 bases and J 4 bases, with 11 bases left between them. As DNA, the CDR3 is TGTGCCATCAGTGAGACCGACAGGAGCTATGGCTACACCTTC. This sequence encodes CAISETDRSYGYTF.

This clonotype was counted a few times. The chain recombines TRBV10-2 with TRBJ2-6; 11 bases line up with TRBD1. Looked up from germline, CDR1 is WSHSY and CDR2 is SAAADI. Trimming took 5 bases from V and 0 from J; bases not matched to a gene: 9. This CDR3 spans 19 amino acids. The CDR3 coding sequence is TGCGCCAGCAGTCCCGGGACAGGGGGATCTCTCTCTGGGGCCAACGTCCTGACTTTC. Translation gives CASSPGTGGSLSGANVLTF.

This clonotype was seen at least ten times. The rearrangement joins TRBV12-3 or TRBV12-4 to TRBJ2-2, with D uncertain. The CDR3 runs to 10 residues. Trimming pared 6 bases from V and 7 bases from J, leaving 3 bases between. This chain's CDR3 is CASSDGELFF. DNA of the CDR3: TGTGCCAGCAGCGACGGGGAGCTGTTTTTT.

This clonotype was observed a handful of times. This chain connects TRBV5-1 to TRBJ1-1; D is ambiguous. Per the germline V gene, CDR1 is SGHRS and CDR2 is YFSETQ. V was pared by 0 bases and J by 3 bases, with 15 bases between. This CDR3 spans 16 amino acids. In DNA, the CDR3 is TGCGCCAGCAGCTTGGAGTGGAGCGAGCTGGACACTGAAGCTTTCTTT. This encodes CASSLEWSELDTEAFF. Looking up the rest from reference TRBV5-1 and TRBJ1-1 gives the full variable domain: KAGVTQTPRYLIKTRGQQVTLSCSPISGHRSVSWYQQTPGQGLQFLFEYFSETQRNKGNFPGRFSGRQFSNSRSEMNVSTLELGDSALYLCASSLEWSELDTEAFFGQGTRLTVV.

This clonotype has ten or more counts. This chain links TRBV13 with TRBJ2-2; D not resolved. The ends were cut back, 5 bases at V and 6 bases at J, with 16 bases in the middle. There are 15 residues in the CDR3. Germline V gene lookup returns CDR1 PRHDT and CDR2 FYEKMQ (reference sequence). CDR3 nucleotides: TGTGCCAGCAGCCCCCGGGCCACGGGCGCCGGGGAGCTGTTTTTT. This gives the protein CASSPRATGAGELFF.

This clonotype was found a few times. V usage is TRBV5-1 and J usage is TRBJ2-1; TRBD2 aligns across 7 bases. Germline CDR1 is SGHRS and CDR2 is YFSETQ. J gave up 4 bases and V 2 bases, and 3 bases lay outside the gene matches. This CDR3 is built from 14 residues. In DNA, the CDR3 is TGCGCCAGCAGCTTTGGCGGGGGATACAATGAGCAGTTCTTC. This gives the protein CASSFGGGYNEQFF.

The chain combines TRBV2 with TRBJ2-2, with TRBD1 identical over 9 bases. Per the germline V gene, CDR1 is SNHLY and CDR2 is FYNNEI. Losses at the gene ends were 9 bases for V and 6 bases for J; bases not matched to a gene: 5. The CDR3 consists of 13 residues. DNA of the CDR3: TGTGCCAGGGGGACAGGGAGGCCCGGGGAGCTGTTTTTT. Protein: CARGTGRPGELFF.

This clonotype turned up a few times. V is TRBV5-4 and J is TRBJ2-3; possibly TRBD2 for D (5 bases). CDR3 length: 14 amino acids. With 10 bases removed from V and 0 bases from J, the gap between germline ends came to 15 bases. Per the germline V gene, CDR1 is SGHNT and CDR2 is YYREEE (reference sequence). The CDR3 DNA follows: TGTGCCGGAGGAAGGATTTCCAGCACAGATACGCAGTATTTT. Its translation: CAGGRISSTDTQYF.

The chain has TRBV10-3 and TRBJ2-5, with 8 bases that match TRBD1. The trim removed 7 bases at V and 4 bases at J, leaving 5 bases unmatched. The CDR3 has 13 residues. Germline loops: CDR1 ENHRY, CDR2 SYGVKD. The CDR3 spells CAINTGGGETQYF. The CDR3 DNA reads as TGTGCCATCAACACAGGGGGAGGAGAGACCCAGTACTTC.

This clonotype appeared many times. The J gene is TRBJ2-4, the V gene TRBV29-1, with D possibly TRBD2 on 6 matching bases. The CDR3 has 18 residues. CDR1 and CDR2 from the germline V gene are SQVTM and ANQGSEA. V gave up 1 base and J gave up 1 base, with 20 bases separating them. The CDR3 sequence: CSVEVTRFPLEAKNIQYF. CDR3 bases: TGCAGCGTTGAAGTGACTAGGTTTCCCCTAGAGGCCAAAAACATTCAGTACTTC. Looking up the rest from reference TRBV29-1 and TRBJ2-4 gives the full variable domain: SAVISQKPSRDICQRGTSLTIQCQVDSQVTMMFWYRQQPGQSLTLIATANQGSEATYESGFVIDKFPISRPNLTFSTLTVSNMSPEDSSIYLCSVEVTRFPLEAKNIQYFGAGTRLSVL.

This clonotype has at least ten counts. V and J are TRBV5-1 and TRBJ1-1; D not resolved. CDR3 size: 15 residues. V was pared by 1 base and J by 3 bases, with 13 bases between. In germline, CDR1 is SGHRS, CDR2 YFSETQ. CDR3 region: CASSLNNVRDTEAFF. CDR3 nucleotides: TGCGCCAGCAGCTTGAATAACGTTCGGGACACTGAAGCTTTCTTT.

The table lists this clonotype with a few counts. The gene calls are TRBV7-2 and TRBJ2-5, with 9 bases identical to TRBD1. The CDR3 runs to 16 residues. CDR1 SGHTA and CDR2 FQGNSA come from the germline V gene. V gave up 3 bases and J gave up 3 bases; unmatched junction bases: 8. The CDR3 region has the DNA TGTGCCAGCAGCTTCCAACCGGGACAGGGAAAAGAGACCCAGTACTTC. Residues: CASSFQPGQGKETQYF.

CDR3 in amino acids: CASAGTGTTRGTQYF. CDR3 nucleotides: TGTGCCAGCGCCGGGACGGGGACAACTAGAGGGACCCAGTACTTC. This chain connects TRBV6-2 or TRBV6-3 to TRBJ2-5, with D possibly matching TRBD1 (6 bases). The CDR3 is 15 residues long. In germline, CDR1 is MNHEY, CDR2 SVGEGT. Trimming took 8 bases from V and 7 from J, leaving 23 bases between them.

This clonotype was seen ten or more times. The chain couples TRBV3-1 to TRBJ2-1; TRBD2 matches 7 bases. After removal of 4 bases from V and 0 bases from J, the junction contained 6 bases not matched to a gene. CDR1 and CDR2 from the germline V gene are LGHDT and YNNKEL (reference sequence). There are 16 residues in the CDR3. CDR3: CASSPLRTSSYNEQFF. CDR3 nucleotide sequence: TGTGCCAGCAGCCCCCTTCGGACTAGCTCCTACAATGAGCAGTTCTTC.